A selection of T cell receptor beta chains follows, all from one sample in a study of OX40 agonist ivuxolimab in advanced cancers. Produced via immunoSEQ multiplex PCR; TCRdb's table is partial and in-frame only. The table includes about 110,000 clones, approximately 90% detected once. The specimen was CD4+ or CD8+ T cells sorted from blood, collected in a trial of the OX40 agonist ivuxolimab. Receptors originate from an adult with an advanced solid tumor such as melanoma, head and neck, liver or kidney cancer. The CDR3 runs from the conserved cysteine through the conserved F or W. A D gene is named only where the DNA matches it firmly. Size values are once, few and many counts, or a class for expanded clones, and some rows have none.

j_call d_call v_call clone_size cdr3_aa cdr3_nt
TRBJ1-2 . TRBV19 few CASDSNSPSYGYTF TGTGCCAGTGATAGCAACAGCCCATCCTATGGCTACACCTTC
TRBJ2-7 . TRBV18 . CASSPHTRKDRSSYEQYF TGTGCCAGCTCACCACATACACGGAAAGACAGAAGCTCCTACGAGCAGTACTTC
TRBJ2-3 . TRBV27 . CASNRAGDHPDTQYF TGTGCCAGCAACAGGGCGGGGGACCACCCAGATACGCAGTATTTT
TRBJ2-2 . TRBV19 . CASSLKRSANTGELFF TGTGCCAGTAGTTTAAAGCGGAGTGCGAACACCGGGGAGCTGTTTTTT
TRBJ1-2 TRBD1 TRBV7-9 . CASSRGRDRGNYGYTF TGTGCCAGCAGCAGGGGTCGGGACAGGGGTAACTATGGCTACACCTTC
TRBJ2-5 TRBD2 TRBV4-3 . CASSQTTSGSFRETQYF TGCGCCAGCAGCCAAACTACTAGCGGGAGTTTCCGGGAGACCCAGTACTTC
TRBJ2-7 . TRBV5-1 . CASSLEGEQYF TGCGCCAGCAGCTTGGAGGGGGAGCAGTACTTC
TRBJ2-2 TRBD2 TRBV18 . CASSPGGGANTGELFF TGTGCCAGCTCACCAGGCGGGGGAGCGAACACCGGGGAGCTGTTTTTT
TRBJ1-5 TRBD1 TRBV19 . CASRDVDRFGQPQHF TGTGCCAGTAGGGACGTGGACAGGTTTGGACAGCCCCAGCATTTT
TRBJ2-5 . TRBV19 . CASSIVWTRDETQYF TGTGCCAGTAGTATTGTCTGGACCCGTGATGAGACCCAGTACTTC
TRBJ1-2 . TRBV5-6 once CASSPSYANYGYTF TGTGCCAGCAGCCCCTCCTATGCTAACTATGGCTACACCTTC
TRBJ2-3 . TRBV11-3 . CASSLGDRMQRGTDTQYF TGTGCCAGCAGCTTAGGTGACCGAATGCAAAGGGGCACAGATACGCAGTATTTT
TRBJ1-2 TRBD1 TRBV5-4 . CASSLYDSDRAGGYTF TGTGCCAGCAGCTTGTATGATTCGGACAGGGCAGGGGGCTACACCTTC
TRBJ2-7 . TRBV11-2 . CASSLWAALSYEQYF TGTGCCAGCAGCTTATGGGCAGCGCTCTCCTACGAGCAGTACTTC
TRBJ1-1 . TRBV6-5 few CASGREEAFF TGTGCCAGCGGCCGTGAGGAAGCTTTCTTT
TRBJ2-1 . TRBV7-7 . CASSLVFSRSNEQFF TGTGCTAGCAGCTTAGTATTTTCTAGGTCCAATGAGCAGTTCTTC